This TCR beta chain was identified in a study of brain T cells in children with intractable seizures. The V gene lost 10 bases and the J gene lost 5 bases, with 11 bases spanning the gap. The CDR3 is 11 residues long. The germline CDR1 and CDR2 sequences are LNHDA and SQIVND (reference sequence). Only in-frame clones appear in the TCRdb table, and some are missing; sequencing was by immunoSEQ multiplex PCR. Seen here are about 40,000 clones, around nine tenths observed once, and the top ten hold roughly 6.3%. V gene TRBV19 combines with J gene TRBJ2-5; TRBD2 is a possible D gene (5 bases). The source material was peripheral blood, sampled at surgery. The TCR was taken from a girl aged 2 to 10 with tuberous sclerosis and intractable seizures. CDR3 protein: CATDWEETQYF. DNA for the CDR3: TGTGCCACTGACTGGGAGGAGACCCAGTACTTC.